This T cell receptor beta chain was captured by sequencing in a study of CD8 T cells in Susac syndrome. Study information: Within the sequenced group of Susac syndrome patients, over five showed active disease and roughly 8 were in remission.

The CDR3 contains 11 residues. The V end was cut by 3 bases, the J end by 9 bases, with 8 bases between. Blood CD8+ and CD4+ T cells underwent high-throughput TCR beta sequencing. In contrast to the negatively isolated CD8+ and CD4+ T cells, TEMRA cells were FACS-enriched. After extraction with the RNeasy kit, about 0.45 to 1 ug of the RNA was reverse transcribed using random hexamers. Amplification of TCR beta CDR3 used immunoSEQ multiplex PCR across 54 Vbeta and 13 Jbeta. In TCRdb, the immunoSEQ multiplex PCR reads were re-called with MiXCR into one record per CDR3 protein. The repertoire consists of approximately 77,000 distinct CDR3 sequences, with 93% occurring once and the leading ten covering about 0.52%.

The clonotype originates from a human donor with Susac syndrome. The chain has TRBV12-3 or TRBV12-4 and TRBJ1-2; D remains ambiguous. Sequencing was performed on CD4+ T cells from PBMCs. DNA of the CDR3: TGTGCCAGCAGTTTCTGGCCACGCTACACCTTC. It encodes CASSFWPRYTF.